This is a list of T cell receptor beta chains from one sample in a study of blood T cells in healthy people across ages. TCRdb redid the calling of the 5' RACE reads with MiXCR, one entry per CDR3 protein. The data show about a million distinct CDR3 sequences, less than 45% seen once. The sample consisted of blood. These receptors were obtained from a man between 18 and 35 years old in good health. CDR3s include the opening cysteine and the closing phenylalanine or tryptophan. A D gene is named only where the DNA matches it firmly. Rows may omit the clone size; those that give it use once, few, many or a size class.

TRBJ1-1 TRBV7-2 NA NA TGTGCCAGCAGCTTAGGCCAGGACAGTGAAGCTTTCTTT CASSLGQDSEAFF
TRBJ1-5 TRBV7-2 NA NA TGTGCCAGCAGCTTAAACATCCTTAATAGCAATCAGCCCCAGCATTTT CASSLNILNSNQPQHF
TRBJ1-5 TRBV20-1 NA NA TGCAGTGGGCAATCGTTGGGGGCCCGGGGTCAGCCCCAGCATTTT CSGQSLGARGQPQHF
TRBJ1-2 TRBV5-1 NA NA TGCGCCAGCAGCTTGGACAGTTTTAGGGGCTACACCTTC CASSLDSFRGYTF
TRBJ1-6 TRBV4-3 NA NA TGCGCCAGCAGCCAAGATTGGGCCAACAATTCACCCCTCCACTTT CASSQDWANNSPLHF
TRBJ1-1 TRBV29-1 few NA TGCAGCGTTTTGCCGGACTTCGGGAACACTGAAGCTTTCTTT CSVLPDFGNTEAFF
TRBJ1-1 TRBV6-2/TRBV6-3 NA NA TGTGCCAGCAGTTACTCGAATGCTGATACAGGGTGGAACACTGAAGCTTTCTTT CASSYSNADTGWNTEAFF
TRBJ2-1 TRBV10-2 few TRBD1 TGCGCCAGCAGTCCCGACAGGGGAGGCTGGAATGAGCAGTTCTTC CASSPDRGGWNEQFF
TRBJ1-1 TRBV20-1 NA NA TGCAGTGCTAGAAGTGGAACAGCGGGGACTGAAGCTTTCTTT CSARSGTAGTEAFF
TRBJ2-6 TRBV3-1 NA NA TGTGCCAGCAGCCAAGAGGGGGCTGGGGCCAACGTCCTGACTTTC CASSQEGAGANVLTF
TRBJ1-2 TRBV6-2/TRBV6-3 few NA TGTGCCAGCACCACCGACACCTACTATGGCTACACCTTC CASTTDTYYGYTF
TRBJ2-1 TRBV10-3 NA TRBD1 TGTACCATCACAGGGGGCCCTTCCTACAATGAGCAGTTCTTC CTITGGPSYNEQFF
TRBJ2-4 TRBV20-1 NA NA TGCAGTGCTAGAGATCGGCAGGGACCTAATGAGCAGTACTTC CSARDRQGPNEQYF
TRBJ2-5 TRBV11-2 few NA TGTGCCAGCAGCCATCGAGGGATTCGGGATGAGACCCAGTACTTC CASSHRGIRDETQYF
TRBJ2-7 TRBV14 few TRBD1 TGTGCCAGCAGCCCAGGGACAGGGCCGCTTACTTACGAGCAGTACTTC CASSPGTGPLTYEQYF
TRBJ2-7 TRBV6-5 few TRBD1 TGTGCCAGCAGGAATACCGGGACAGGGGATCACGAGCAGTACTTC CASRNTGTGDHEQYF
TRBJ2-2 TRBV12-3/TRBV12-4 NA TRBD2 TGTGCCAGCCGGGGGACTAGCGTGGTCCGGGCGAACACCGGGGAGCTGTTTTTT CASRGTSVVRANTGELFF
TRBJ2-1 TRBV20-1 NA NA TGCAGTGCTAAAATAGCGTACAATGAGCAGTTCTTC CSAKIAYNEQFF
TRBJ2-1 TRBV20-1 many TRBD2 TGCAGTGCTAGGGCCCAAGTTGGGGGGGTATACAATGAGCAGTTCTTC CSARAQVGGVYNEQFF
TRBJ1-2 TRBV7-2 NA NA TGTGCCAGCAGCTTACGGGACACCCTCTATGGCTACACCTTC CASSLRDTLYGYTF
TRBJ1-5 TRBV7-2 many NA TGTGCCAGCAGCCGATCTAGTAATCAGCCCCAGCATTTT CASSRSSNQPQHF
TRBJ2-1 TRBV29-1 few NA TGCAGCGTTGATCTTCTGGGTGTTGGGTACAATGAGCAGTTCTTC CSVDLLGVGYNEQFF
TRBJ2-7 TRBV6-5 NA TRBD1 TGTGCCAGCAGTTGGGGCTCCATGGGTGGACAGGGGGCTTCCTACGAGCAGTACTTC CASSWGSMGGQGASYEQYF
TRBJ2-2 TRBV20-1 NA NA TGCAGTGCTAGAGGGAGGGGCAACACCGGGGAGCTGTTTTTT CSARGRGNTGELFF
TRBJ2-1 TRBV4-1 NA TRBD2 TGCGCCATCAGCCATCCCGGTGGGGGGGGTAATGAGCAGTTCTTC CAISHPGGGGNEQFF
TRBJ1-2 TRBV9 NA TRBD1 TGTGCCAGCAGCGAGACAGGGAATGCCTATGGCTACACCTTC CASSETGNAYGYTF
TRBJ2-5 TRBV12-5 NA TRBD2 TGTGCTAGTGTCCTCGGTAGCGGGAGCCATAGAAAGCAGTACTTC CASVLGSGSHRKQYF
TRBJ2-1 TRBV7-6 NA NA TGTGCCAGCAGCTTAGCGCTGGCGGGGACCTACAATGAGCAGTTCTTC CASSLALAGTYNEQFF
TRBJ1-1 TRBV10-3 once NA TGTGCCATCAGTGAGCCCAGGGCGGACACTGAAGCTTTCTTT CAISEPRADTEAFF
TRBJ2-1 TRBV7-2 NA TRBD1 TGTGCCAGCAGCTTAGGGACAGGGCTAATCAATGAGCAGTTCTTC CASSLGTGLINEQFF
TRBJ1-1 TRBV6-2/TRBV6-3 NA NA TGTGCCAGCAGTGCCACGAGGGGCACGAACACTGAAGCTTTCTTT CASSATRGTNTEAFF
TRBJ2-5 TRBV5-6 once NA TGTGCCAGCAGCTTGCCCAGGGCCAATGAGCAGTACTTC CASSLPRANEQYF
TRBJ2-3 TRBV29-1 NA NA TGCAGCGCTCGGACAGGGAGGGCAGATACGCAGTATTTT CSARTGRADTQYF
TRBJ2-5 TRBV5-6 NA NA TGTGCCAGCAGCTTGGTTGGGGGAATCCGCAAAGAGACCCAGTACTTC CASSLVGGIRKETQYF
TRBJ1-4 TRBV11-2 NA TRBD1 TGTGCCAGCAGCCACCCCCGACCGACCGGGACAGGGCTTGCAACTAATGAAAAACTGTTTTTT CASSHPRPTGTGLATNEKLFF
TRBJ1-1 TRBV11-2 NA NA TGTGCCAGCAGCCCACCAGGGATGCTGAACACTGAAGCTTTCTTT CASSPPGMLNTEAFF
TRBJ2-3 TRBV3-1 many NA TGTGCCAGCAGCCAAGATGGGACTAGCACAGATACGCAGTATTTT CASSQDGTSTDTQYF
TRBJ2-7 TRBV7-9 NA TRBD1 TGTGCCAGCAGCCCCACGGCAGGGACAGGGGGCGAGCAGTACTTC CASSPTAGTGGEQYF
TRBJ2-3 TRBV7-2 NA NA TGTGCCAGCAGCTTAGTTGTCGGGGAAGGGGCGCAGTATTTT CASSLVVGEGAQYF
TRBJ2-3 TRBV25-1 NA NA TGTGCCAGCAGTGAATTCACGGGACCCAGAGGAGCGAAGAACACAGATACGCAGTATTTT CASSEFTGPRGAKNTDTQYF
TRBJ2-2 TRBV20-1 few TRBD2 TGCAGTGCTAGAGATGTCAGACTAGCCGGCACCGGGGAGCTGTTTTTT CSARDVRLAGTGELFF
TRBJ1-2 TRBV4-3 few NA TGCGCCAGCAGCCAGAGGTTTGAAAGAGGGGACCTATTCTATGGCTACACCTTC CASSQRFERGDLFYGYTF
TRBJ2-1 TRBV6-4 few TRBD2 TGTGCCAGCAGTGAAGCGGGGGGGCACAATGAGCAGTTCTTC CASSEAGGHNEQFF
TRBJ1-2 TRBV12-3/TRBV12-4 few TRBD1 TGTGCCAGCAGTTCTTCCGGGACAGGGTCCTCGGGGGGCTACACCTTC CASSSSGTGSSGGYTF
TRBJ2-7 TRBV11-2 NA NA TGTGCCAGCAGCTCGATGACCCGGACTCGTCGCGGCTACGAGCAGTACTTC CASSSMTRTRRGYEQYF
TRBJ1-1 TRBV4-3 NA NA TGCGCCAGCAGCCAACAAATTCCAGAAGGTTACACTGAAGCTTTCTTT CASSQQIPEGYTEAFF
TRBJ2-2 TRBV12-3/TRBV12-4 few TRBD1 TGTGCCAGCAGAACCGGGACAGCCACCGGGGAGCTGTTTTTT CASRTGTATGELFF
TRBJ1-3 TRBV28 NA NA TGTGCCAGCAGTCCCGTGACCCTGAGAAACACCATATATTTT CASSPVTLRNTIYF
TRBJ1-2 TRBV9 NA NA TGTGCCAGCAGCGTAGGGGATGGCTACACCTTC CASSVGDGYTF
TRBJ2-7 TRBV10-3 few TRBD2 TGTGCCAACAAAGGGACTAGTGAGTCCGAGCAGTACTTC CANKGTSESEQYF
TRBJ1-2 TRBV3-1 few NA TGTGCCAGCAGCCTCAGGGCGGACTATGGCTACACCTTC CASSLRADYGYTF
TRBJ1-1 TRBV7-2 NA NA TGTGCCAGCAGCTTAGCCCCCCCCACTGAAGCTTTCTTT CASSLAPPTEAFF
TRBJ1-2 TRBV5-1 few TRBD1 TGCGCCAGCAGCCTTGGCCGGGACAGGGTCGACTATGGCTACACCTTC CASSLGRDRVDYGYTF
TRBJ1-1 TRBV7-2 NA TRBD1 TGTGCCAGCAGCCCCCGGACAGGCCAAGGGAACACTGAAGCTTTCTTT CASSPRTGQGNTEAFF
TRBJ2-5 TRBV11-2 few NA TGTGCCAGCAGTTTGGAGCGCGCGGAGACCCAGTACTTC CASSLERAETQYF